These 4 T cell receptor beta chains originate from one sample sequenced in a study of technical replicates of blood from a handful of donors. Sequenced by immunoSEQ multiplex PCR; TCRdb stores in-frame clones only, minus some. The data contain about 66,000 clones, under 98% of them singletons. Sequencing was performed on T cells isolated from PBMCs. The receptors come from a human donor in good health.

The chain links TRBV4-2 to TRBJ2-7; TRBD2 agrees at 12 bases. Trimming at V came to 3 bases and at J to 6 bases, leaving 9 bases not matched to a gene. The CDR3 consists of 16 residues. The germline gives CDR1 LGHNA, CDR2 YNFKEQ. CDR3 coding DNA: TGTGCCAGCAGCCAGACTAGCGGGAGTCTGGTCTTCGAGCAGTACTTC. Encoded protein: CASSQTSGSLVFEQYF.

The chain combines TRBV6-6 with TRBJ2-2; TRBD2 matches 9 bases. Germline V CDR1 and CDR2: MNHNY, SVGAGI (reference sequence). The trim removed 6 bases at V and 1 base at J, leaving 3 bases unmatched. The CDR3 loop spans 15 amino acids. DNA for the CDR3: TGTGCCAGCAGCTTGACTAGCGGGAACACCGGGGAGCTGTTTTTT. Encoded protein: CASSLTSGNTGELFF.

The gene calls are TRBV18 and TRBJ1-3; 7 bases align to TRBD1. CDR1 KGHSH and CDR2 LQKENI come from the germline V gene. The length of the CDR3 is 15 residues. Trimming at V came to 3 bases and at J to 0 bases, leaving 2 bases not matched to a gene. In DNA, the CDR3 is TGTGCCAGCTCACCGACAGGGAGCTCTGGAAACACCATATATTTT. This codes for CASSPTGSSGNTIYF.

The V gene is TRBV11-3, the J gene TRBJ2-7; TRBD1 agrees at 7 bases. V dropped 3 bases and J dropped 2; count of bases not matched to a gene: 4. CDR1 and CDR2 from the germline V gene are SGHNT and YENEEA. This CDR3 is built from 14 residues. CDR3 bases: TGTGCCAGCAGCTTTGGGGACAGCACCTACGAGCAGTACTTC. Translated, it gives CASSFGDSTYEQYF.